Listed here are 22 T cell receptor beta chains from one sample, sequenced in a study of blood T cell repertoires in COVID-19. Repertoires were generated with immunoSEQ multiplex PCR, while TCRdb's copy carries only in-frame clones and drops some. Here the sample spans 140,000 or so clones, under 80% being singletons. Sequencing was performed on peripheral blood. These receptors all come from a man in his 60s with acute or convalescent COVID-19.

The chain combines TRBV6-5 with TRBJ2-6; D might be TRBD2 (5 bases). V dropped 3 bases and J dropped 4 bases, with 13 bases sitting between them. CDR1 MNHEY and CDR2 SVGAGI come from the germline V gene. CDR3 length equals 16 residues. The CDR3 nucleotides read TGTGCCAGCAGTTATCTTAGGACTGAGGGGGCCAACGTCCTGACTTTC. Residues: CASSYLRTEGANVLTF.

The genes are TRBV7-2 and TRBJ2-7; 7 positions agree with TRBD1. This CDR3 has 14 amino acids. After removal of 5 bases from V and 7 bases from J, the junction contained 11 bases not matched to a gene. Looked up from germline, CDR1 is SGHTA and CDR2 is FQGNSA. The CDR3 nucleotides are TGTGCCAGCAGCCACCGAGAGGGGGCCGGGGAGCAGTACTTC. It specifies CASSHREGAGEQYF.

Only one count was recorded for this clone. This rearrangement joins TRBV7-9 to TRBJ2-1; D is possibly TRBD2 (5 bases). This CDR3 contains 15 residues. V lost 5 bases, J lost 4 bases, and 15 bases lay in between. Germline V gene lookup returns CDR1 SEHNR and CDR2 FQNEAQ (reference sequence). The CDR3 DNA reads as TGTGCCAGCAGCCCTCGAGGTGGGGAGTACAATGAGCAGTTCTTC. Its translation is CASSPRGGEYNEQFF.

The chain joins TRBV5-1 to TRBJ2-3, with D tentatively TRBD1 (5 bases). The ends were cut back, 0 bases at V and 6 bases at J, with 17 bases in the middle. The germline CDR1 and CDR2 sequences are SGHRS and YFSETQ. The CDR3 length is 16 residues. CDR3 DNA sequence: TGCGCCAGCAGCTTGGGTGTTTCGTTGGGGCGGGATACGCAGTATTTT. It yields the protein CASSLGVSLGRDTQYF.

V usage is TRBV9 and J usage is TRBJ2-7; weak D call: TRBD2 (5 bases). The CDR3 is 16 amino acids. The ends were cut back, 0 bases at V and 2 bases at J, with 15 bases in the middle. The V gene's germline CDR1 is SGDLS and CDR2 YYNGEE. The CDR3 region is CASSVATGSQTYEQYF. CDR3 nucleotides: TGTGCCAGCAGCGTAGCTACGGGGTCCCAAACCTACGAGCAGTACTTC.

In this sample, this clone turned up a few times. The V and J genes are TRBV5-4 and TRBJ1-4, with TRBD1 matching 9 bases. The V gene's germline CDR1 is SGHNT and CDR2 YYREEE (reference sequence). V dropped 4 bases and J dropped 4; count of bases not matched to a gene: 5. The CDR3 is made up of 15 amino acids. The CDR3 spells CASSAPGQGNEKLFF. DNA of the CDR3: TGTGCCAGCAGCGCACCGGGACAGGGTAATGAAAAACTGTTTTTT.

This clone occurred once. J is TRBJ1-4 and V is TRBV14; tentatively, D is TRBD1 (6 bases). The CDR3 sequence is 17 residues long. Between the trimmed V and J ends, which lost 2 bases and 4 bases, there was a span of 17 bases. The germline V gene encodes CDR1 SGHDN and CDR2 FVKESK. The CDR3: CASSQNSGGQVNEKLFF. DNA of the CDR3: TGTGCCAGCAGCCAAAATTCGGGGGGGCAGGTTAATGAAAAACTGTTTTTT.

The gene calls are TRBV3-1 (or the pseudogene TRBV3-2) and TRBJ1-2, with TRBD1 identical over 7 bases. With V trimmed by 1 base and J by 6 bases, 8 bases remained unmatched. There are 15 residues in the CDR3. Germline V gene lookup returns CDR1 LGHDT and CDR2 YNNKEL (reference sequence). CDR3 sequence reads: CASSQVTGIGDGYTF. The CDR3 bases are TGTGCCAGCAGCCAAGTGACAGGGATAGGGGATGGCTACACCTTC.

The rearrangement links TRBV6-1 to TRBJ1-2; 7 bases align to TRBD1. V trimming: 2 bases; J trimming: 3 bases; junction bases outside the gene matches: 0. Germline V lookup: CDR1 MNHNS, CDR2 SASEGT. The CDR3 loop spans 13 amino acids. As DNA, the CDR3 is TGTGCCAGCAGTGAACAGGGGGACTATGGCTACACCTTC. It translates to CASSEQGDYGYTF.

This clone was seen a handful of times. V usage is TRBV3-1 (or the pseudogene TRBV3-2) and J usage is TRBJ2-7; 9 bases are a match to TRBD1. This CDR3 has 17 residues. Trimming removed 2 bases from V and 2 bases from J; junction bases left unmatched: 10. The germline CDR1 and CDR2 sequences are LGHDT and YNNKEL (reference sequence). The CDR3: CASSQIRTGALTYEQYF. The CDR3 nucleotides are TGTGCCAGCAGCCAAATAAGGACAGGGGCCCTGACCTACGAGCAGTACTTC.

The V call is TRBV12-3 or TRBV12-4, the J call TRBJ2-1; D might be TRBD1 (5 bases). The CDR3 has 13 amino acids. Trimming shortened V by 5 bases and J by 4 bases, and 9 bases separated the two germline ends. The CDR3 sequence is CASSQTAYNEQFF. The CDR3 nucleotides are TGTGCCAGCAGTCAGACAGCTTACAATGAGCAGTTCTTC.

V usage is TRBV5-1 and J usage is TRBJ2-1, with a possible D match to TRBD1 (6 bases). This CDR3 comprises 17 residues. Germline CDR1 reads SGHRS; CDR2 reads YFSETQ. V lost 1 base and J lost 5, with 19 bases in between. The CDR3, as DNA: TGCGCCAGCAGCTTGACAGGGCTAGCCCCTTCAGACAATGAGCAGTTCTTC. As protein: CASSLTGLAPSDNEQFF.

The genes are TRBV10-3 and TRBJ2-2; a weak D match, TRBD1 (6 bases). Per the germline V gene, CDR1 is ENHRY and CDR2 is SYGVKD. The CDR3 sequence is 12 residues long. The V gene lost 8 bases and the J gene lost 6 bases, with 10 bases spanning the gap. As DNA, the CDR3 is TGTGCCATCCACCCAGGGGCCGGGGAGCTGTTTTTT. The encoded protein is CAIHPGAGELFF.

V and J are TRBV6-5 and TRBJ2-5; TRBD1 aligns across 7 bases. The CDR3 has 13 amino acids. Germline V gene data show CDR1 as MNHEY and CDR2 as SVGAGI. J gave up 4 bases and V 7 bases, and 6 bases lay outside the gene matches. CDR3 nucleotide sequence: TGTGCCAGCACTTGGGGGACAGCAGAGACCCAGTACTTC. Its translation: CASTWGTAETQYF.

The CDR3 loop reads CASTPGTGGNTGELFF. The CDR3 nucleotides are TGTGCCAGCACCCCCGGGACAGGGGGCAACACCGGGGAGCTGTTTTTT. The rearrangement uses TRBV7-7 and TRBJ2-2, with 12 bases matching TRBD1. The J segment lost 2 bases and the V segment lost 7 bases, leaving 5 bases of the junction unmatched. Per germline, CDR1 SSHAT and CDR2 FNYEAQ (reference sequence). The CDR3 sequence is 16 residues long.

This clone has ten or more counts. J is TRBJ2-1 and V is TRBV6-5, with TRBD1 as a possible D gene (6 bases). V was pared by 5 bases and J by 6 bases, with 11 bases between. Germline V lookup: CDR1 MNHEY, CDR2 SVGAGI. The length of the CDR3 is 13 residues. CDR3 sequence reads: CASSPDRGNEQFF. CDR3 in DNA: TGTGCCAGCAGTCCGGACAGAGGCAATGAGCAGTTCTTC.

The chain couples TRBV29-1 to TRBJ1-1; possible D gene TRBD1, 6 bases. The germline V gene has CDR1 SQVTM and CDR2 ANQGSEA. This CDR3 is 13 amino acids long. V gave up 7 bases and J gave up 1 base, with 13 bases separating them. The CDR3, as DNA: TGCAGCGCGGGACAAATCTCGAACACTGAAGCTTTCTTT. Protein product: CSAGQISNTEAFF.

The chain couples TRBV16 to TRBJ2-5; D is unresolved. With 2 bases removed from V and 5 bases from J, the gap between germline ends came to 9 bases. Germline loops: CDR1 KGHSY, CDR2 FQNENV. This CDR3 has 13 amino acids. In DNA, the CDR3 is TGTGCCAGCAGCCAAGCGCTACAGGAGACCCAGTACTTC. This codes for CASSQALQETQYF.

The V call is TRBV6-1, the J call TRBJ1-4; weak D call: TRBD1 (6 bases). CDR1 is MNHNS, CDR2 SASEGT, per germline. V lost 3 bases to trimming and J lost 7 bases, with 18 bases between them. The CDR3 totals 16 residues. This chain's CDR3 is CASSEMSSGDGEKLFF. For the CDR3, the DNA is TGTGCCAGCAGTGAGATGTCTTCAGGGGACGGTGAAAAACTGTTTTTT.

This clone was seen a few times. The V and J genes are TRBV7-8 and TRBJ2-5, with D possibly TRBD2 on 6 matching bases. This CDR3 contains 14 residues. V dropped 4 bases and J dropped 10 bases, with 19 bases sitting between them. Germline V gene lookup returns CDR1 SGHVS and CDR2 FQNEAQ. CDR3 region: CASSSRGGTEGQYF. DNA of the CDR3: TGTGCCAGCAGCTCCCGGGGTGGCACGGAGGGCCAGTACTTC.

This clone was detected a few times. The chain uses TRBV18 and TRBJ1-5, with 9 nucleotides matching TRBD1. J was trimmed by 0 bases and V by 4 bases; bases with no gene match: 4. The V gene's germline CDR1 is KGHSH and CDR2 LQKENI. The CDR3 is 16 amino acids. The CDR3 bases are TGTGCCAGCTCACTAGGGGGACAGGGTAGCAATCAGCCCCAGCATTTT. It translates to CASSLGGQGSNQPQHF.

This chain links TRBV4-1 with TRBJ2-3; 15 bases line up with TRBD2. With 1 base clipped from V and 3 bases from J, the junction kept 8 bases outside the gene matches. This CDR3 contains 19 residues. Germline assignment: CDR1 MGHRA and CDR2 YSYEKL. DNA for the CDR3: TGCGCCAGCAGCCAAGGAGTTGCCGGGACTAGCGGGAGGACAGATACGCAGTATTTT. Protein: CASSQGVAGTSGRTDTQYF.